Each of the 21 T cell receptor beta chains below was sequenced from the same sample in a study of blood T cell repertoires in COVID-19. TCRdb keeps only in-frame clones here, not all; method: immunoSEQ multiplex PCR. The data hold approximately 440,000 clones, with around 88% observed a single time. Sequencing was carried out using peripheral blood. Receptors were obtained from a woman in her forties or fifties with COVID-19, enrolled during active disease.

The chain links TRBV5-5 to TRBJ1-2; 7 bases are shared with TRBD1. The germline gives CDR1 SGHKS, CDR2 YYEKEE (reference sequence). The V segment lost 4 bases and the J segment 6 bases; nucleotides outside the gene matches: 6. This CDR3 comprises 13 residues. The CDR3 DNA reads TGTGCCAGCAGCCAGGGACAGCTGGATGGCTACACCTTC. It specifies CASSQGQLDGYTF.

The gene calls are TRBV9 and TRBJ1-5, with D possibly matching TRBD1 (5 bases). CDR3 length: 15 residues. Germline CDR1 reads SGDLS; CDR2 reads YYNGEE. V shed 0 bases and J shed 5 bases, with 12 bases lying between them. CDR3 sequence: CASSVGQNEYQPQHF. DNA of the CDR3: TGTGCCAGCAGCGTAGGACAGAACGAATATCAGCCCCAGCATTTT.

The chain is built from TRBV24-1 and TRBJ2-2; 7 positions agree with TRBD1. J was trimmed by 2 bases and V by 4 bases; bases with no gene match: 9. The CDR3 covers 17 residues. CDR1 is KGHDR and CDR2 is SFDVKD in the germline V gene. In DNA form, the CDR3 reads TGTGCCACCAGTGAGCCCCGGGACAGAAAAAACACCGGGGAGCTGTTTTTT. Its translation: CATSEPRDRKNTGELFF.

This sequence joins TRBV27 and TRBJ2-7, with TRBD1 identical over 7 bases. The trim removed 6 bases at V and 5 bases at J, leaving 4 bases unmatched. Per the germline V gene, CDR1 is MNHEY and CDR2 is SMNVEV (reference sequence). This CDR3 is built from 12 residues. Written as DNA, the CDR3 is TGTGCCAGCAGCCCGACAGGGCACGAGCAGTACTTC. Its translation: CASSPTGHEQYF.

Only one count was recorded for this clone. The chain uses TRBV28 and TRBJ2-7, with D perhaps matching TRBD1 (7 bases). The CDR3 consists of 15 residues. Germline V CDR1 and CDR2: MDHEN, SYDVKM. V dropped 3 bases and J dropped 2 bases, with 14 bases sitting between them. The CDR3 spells CASSFQGGPTYEQYF. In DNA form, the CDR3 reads TGTGCCAGCAGTTTCCAGGGGGGTCCTACCTACGAGCAGTACTTC.

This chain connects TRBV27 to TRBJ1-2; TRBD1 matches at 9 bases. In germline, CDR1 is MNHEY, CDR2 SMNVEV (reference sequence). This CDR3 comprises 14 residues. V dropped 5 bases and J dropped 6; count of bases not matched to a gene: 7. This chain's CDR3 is CASSPATGGDGYTF. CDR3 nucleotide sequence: TGTGCCAGCAGTCCAGCCACAGGGGGCGATGGCTACACCTTC.

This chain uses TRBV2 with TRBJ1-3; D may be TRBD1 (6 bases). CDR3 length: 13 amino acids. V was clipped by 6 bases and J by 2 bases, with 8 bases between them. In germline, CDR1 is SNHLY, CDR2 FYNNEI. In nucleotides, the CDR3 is TGTGCCAGCAGCAGGGACACTGGAAACACCATATATTTT. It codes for CASSRDTGNTIYF.

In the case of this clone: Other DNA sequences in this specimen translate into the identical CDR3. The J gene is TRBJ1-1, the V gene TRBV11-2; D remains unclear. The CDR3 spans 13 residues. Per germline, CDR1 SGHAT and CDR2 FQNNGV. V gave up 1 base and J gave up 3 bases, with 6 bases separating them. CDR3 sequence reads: CASSLGADTEAFF. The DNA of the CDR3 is TGTGCCAGCAGCTTAGGGGCCGACACTGAAGCTTTCTTT.

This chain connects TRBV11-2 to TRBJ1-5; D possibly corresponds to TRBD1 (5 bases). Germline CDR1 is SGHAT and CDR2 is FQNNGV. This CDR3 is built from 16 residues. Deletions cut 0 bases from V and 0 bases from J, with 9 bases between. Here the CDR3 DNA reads TGTGCCAGCAGCTTAGATTACGGACATAGCAATCAGCCCCAGCATTTT. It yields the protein CASSLDYGHSNQPQHF.

The CDR3 nucleotides read TGTGCCGTAGGACAGTTGAACACCGGGGAGCTGTTTTTT. Amino acids: CAVGQLNTGELFF. The genes are TRBV3-1 (or the pseudogene TRBV3-2) and TRBJ2-2, with a possible D match to TRBD1 (6 bases). The V gene's germline CDR1 is LGHDT and CDR2 YNNKEL (reference sequence). This CDR3 comprises 13 residues. V lost 11 bases to trimming and J lost 1 base, with 11 bases between them.

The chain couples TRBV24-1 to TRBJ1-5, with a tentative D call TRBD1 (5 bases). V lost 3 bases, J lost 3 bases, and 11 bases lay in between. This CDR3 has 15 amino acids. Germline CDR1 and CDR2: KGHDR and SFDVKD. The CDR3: CATSDSQGVNQPQHF. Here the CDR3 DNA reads TGTGCCACCAGTGATAGCCAGGGTGTCAATCAGCCCCAGCATTTT.

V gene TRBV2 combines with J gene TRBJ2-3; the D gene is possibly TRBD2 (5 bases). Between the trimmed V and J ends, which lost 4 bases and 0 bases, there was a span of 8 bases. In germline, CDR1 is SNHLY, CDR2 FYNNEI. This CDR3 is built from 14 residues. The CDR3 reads CASSVGRSTDTQYF. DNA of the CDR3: TGTGCCAGCAGTGTAGGGAGAAGCACAGATACGCAGTATTTT.

DNA of the CDR3: TGTGCCAGCAGCTTATCTGGCGGGTCTAGCACAGATACGCAGTATTTT. Its protein product is CASSLSGGSSTDTQYF. The chain links TRBV7-3 to TRBJ2-3, with D possibly being TRBD2 (5 bases). The CDR3 is made up of 16 amino acids. Germline CDR1 and CDR2: SGHTA and FQGTGA. The V end lost 2 bases, the J end lost 0 bases, and 12 bases lay between the germline ends.

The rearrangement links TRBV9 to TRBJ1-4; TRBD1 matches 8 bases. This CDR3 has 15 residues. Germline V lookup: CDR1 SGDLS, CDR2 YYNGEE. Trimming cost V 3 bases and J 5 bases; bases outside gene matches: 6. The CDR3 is CASSGLQGVNEKLFF. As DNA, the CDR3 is TGTGCCAGCAGCGGGTTACAGGGGGTAAATGAAAAACTGTTTTTT.

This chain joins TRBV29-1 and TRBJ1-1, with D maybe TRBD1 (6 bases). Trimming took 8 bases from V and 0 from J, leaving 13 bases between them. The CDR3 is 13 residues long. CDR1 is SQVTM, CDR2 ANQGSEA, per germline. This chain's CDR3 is CSFQGFMNTEAFF. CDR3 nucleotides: TGCAGCTTCCAGGGGTTCATGAACACTGAAGCTTTCTTT.

CDR3: CASTGANQPQHF. CDR3 sequence (DNA): TGTGCCAGCACAGGGGCCAATCAGCCCCAGCATTTT. The chain uses TRBV6-5 and TRBJ1-5; a weak D match, TRBD1 (6 bases). Germline V CDR1 and CDR2: MNHEY, SVGAGI. The CDR3 is made up of 12 amino acids. Trimming pared 7 bases from V and 3 bases from J, leaving 7 bases between.

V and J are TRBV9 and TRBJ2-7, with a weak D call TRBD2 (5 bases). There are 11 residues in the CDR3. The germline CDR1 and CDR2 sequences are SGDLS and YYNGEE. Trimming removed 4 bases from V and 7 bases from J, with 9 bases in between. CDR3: CASSSTGEQYF. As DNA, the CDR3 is TGTGCCAGCAGCTCAACGGGAGAGCAGTACTTC.

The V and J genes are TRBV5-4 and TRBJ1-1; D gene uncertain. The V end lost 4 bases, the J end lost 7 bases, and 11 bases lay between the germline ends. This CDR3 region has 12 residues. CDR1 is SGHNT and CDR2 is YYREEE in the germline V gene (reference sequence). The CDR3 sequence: CASSRSGLEAFF. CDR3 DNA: TGTGCCAGCAGCCGATCCGGTCTTGAAGCTTTCTTT.

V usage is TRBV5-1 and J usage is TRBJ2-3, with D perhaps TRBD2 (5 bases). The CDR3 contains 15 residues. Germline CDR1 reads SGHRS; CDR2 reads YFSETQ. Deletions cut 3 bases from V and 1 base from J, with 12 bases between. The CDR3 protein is CASSSEGRGTDTQYF. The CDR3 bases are TGCGCCAGCAGCTCAGAGGGCAGAGGCACAGATACGCAGTATTTT.

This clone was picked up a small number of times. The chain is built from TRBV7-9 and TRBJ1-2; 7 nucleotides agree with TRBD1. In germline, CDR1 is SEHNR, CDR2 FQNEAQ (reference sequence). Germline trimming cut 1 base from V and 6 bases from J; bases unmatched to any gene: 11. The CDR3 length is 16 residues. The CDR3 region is CASSLGQGGVSDGYTF. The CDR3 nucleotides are TGTGCCAGCAGCTTAGGACAGGGTGGCGTTTCGGATGGCTACACCTTC.

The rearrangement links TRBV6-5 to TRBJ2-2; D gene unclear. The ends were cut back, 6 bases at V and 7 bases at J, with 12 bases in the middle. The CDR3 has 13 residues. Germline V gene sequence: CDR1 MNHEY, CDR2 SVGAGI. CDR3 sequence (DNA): TGTGCCAGCAGCACTTACCAATTCGGGGAGCTGTTTTTT. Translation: CASSTYQFGELFF.